The count of the clone carrying this T cell receptor beta chain is one. The sample originates from a study of control samples from healthy donors and cancer patients. Trimming took 3 bases from V and 12 from J, leaving 11 bases between them. Germline V CDR1 and CDR2: LGHDT, YNNKEL (reference sequence). CDR3 length: 11 residues. Sequencing was performed with immunoSEQ multiplex PCR; in TCRdb, only in-frame clones are kept and a portion is missing. The sample includes 26,000 or so clones, roughly nine tenths of them seen just once. The material sequenced was PBMCs. The chain links TRBV3-1 (or the pseudogene TRBV3-2) to TRBJ2-5, with D tentatively TRBD2 (6 bases). The TCR comes from a man aged 50 to 60 with lung cancer. The CDR3 protein is CASSHGTPEYF. The CDR3 DNA reads as TGTGCCAGCAGCCACGGGACTCCGGAGTACTTC.